The entry below describes one T cell receptor (beta chain). This specimen comes from a study of blood T cell repertoires in COVID-19. Study details: The United States, Italy and Spain were the sources of the acute and convalescent COVID-19 samples.

Produced via immunoSEQ multiplex PCR; TCRdb's table is partial and in-frame only. The sample yields about 120,000 clones, around 87% seen once. This CDR3 comprises 15 residues. The J segment lost 8 bases and the V segment lost 5 bases, leaving 13 bases of the junction unmatched. Germline loops: CDR1 SQVTM, CDR2 ANQGSEA. Source material: peripheral blood. This chain joins TRBV29-1 and TRBJ1-2; the match to TRBD1 covers 11 bases. This clonotype originated in a woman between 70 and 85 years old with acute or convalescent COVID-19. CDR3 in DNA: TGCAGCGTTAGGGCCCTGACGGACAGGGGGCGAGGCTACACCTTC. It yields the protein CSVRALTDRGRGYTF.